This entry lists 2 T cell receptor beta chains sequenced from one sample in a study of identical twins. One entry per CDR3 protein, called by TCRdb with MiXCR from the 5' RACE reads. The sample has about 300,000 distinct CDR3 sequences, roughly 12% seen once. The data also belong to a second study, concerning yellow fever vaccine responses in identical twins.

Sequencing was done on a sample of CD8+ T cells sorted from blood. The receptor source for this set is a woman between 18 and 30 years old in good health.

The rearrangement joins TRBV3-1 to TRBJ1-6, with D unclear. This CDR3 is built from 19 residues. CDR1 LGHDT and CDR2 YNNKEL come from the germline V gene (reference sequence). Trimming pared 0 bases from V and 3 bases from J, leaving 18 bases between. In DNA, the CDR3 is TGTGCCAGCAGCCAAGATCAGGTTGTATTGGTTGACTATAATTCACCCCTCCACTTT. It translates to CASSQDQVVLVDYNSPLHF.

This clonotype showed up just a few times. The CDR3 sequence: CASSQTVSGQGNYGYTF. The CDR3, as DNA: TGCGCCAGCAGCCAGACGGTCAGCGGACAGGGAAACTATGGCTACACCTTC. This rearrangement joins TRBV5-1 to TRBJ1-2, with 8 bases identical to TRBD1. The CDR3 runs 17 residues. CDR1 SGHRS and CDR2 YFSETQ come from the germline V gene. Trimming at V came to 4 bases and at J to 2 bases, leaving 13 bases not matched to a gene.